The 10 T cell receptor beta chains in this list originate from one sample, sequenced in a study of regulatory T cells in long-lasting Graves disease. Arm-PCR of CDR3 regions with iRepertoire HTBI primers generated TCR beta libraries. Using its own MiXCR run on the multiplex PCR reads, TCRdb lists one record per CDR3 protein. The sample carries hundreds of thousands of distinct CDR3 sequences, approximately 12% recorded once. Time point noted: newly diagnosed GD, antithyroid drugs for less than 3 months. The TCR library was made from RNA extracted from PBMCs. These data also featured in a second study, about T cells in Graves' hyperthyroidism and ophthalmopathy.

The source was peripheral blood mononuclear cells (PBMCs), collected at new diagnosis, from a patient treated with antithyroid drugs. The receptors originated from a man younger than 45 with Graves disease.

This clonotype has a single count. The chain carries TRBV2 and TRBJ1-6; D perhaps matches TRBD1 (5 bases). V lost 7 bases and J 7 bases, leaving 17 bases between the germline ends. The CDR3 is made up of 15 amino acids. CDR1 is SNHLY and CDR2 is FYNNEI in the germline V gene. CDR3 sequence: CASTRTAGANSPLHF. The CDR3 DNA reads as TGTGCCAGCACTCGGACGGCCGGGGCCAATTCACCCCTCCACTTT.

This clonotype has a count of ten or more. The genes are TRBV11-2 and TRBJ1-1; 7 nucleotides agree with TRBD1. Germline lookup yields CDR1 SGHAT and CDR2 FQNNGV. After removal of 5 bases from V and 0 bases from J, the junction contained 12 bases not matched to a gene. The CDR3 loop spans 17 amino acids. This CDR3 is CASSLLRQGVLNTEAFF. The CDR3 DNA is TGTGCCAGCAGCCTACTACGACAGGGTGTTTTGAACACTGAAGCTTTCTTT.

At least ten counts were recorded for this clonotype. The V gene is TRBV27, the J gene TRBJ2-6, with 7 bases lining up with TRBD1. Trimming cost V 6 bases and J 0 bases; bases outside gene matches: 14. CDR1 and CDR2 (germline): MNHEY, SMNVEV (reference sequence). The CDR3 contains 19 residues. The DNA for the CDR3 is TGTGCCAGCAGGCCTACAGGGGCGCTGAGATACTCTGGGGCCAACGTCCTGACTTTC. It encodes CASRPTGALRYSGANVLTF.

Ten or more counts support this clonotype. The CDR3 DNA reads as TGTGCCAGCAGCTACGGACACTTGCAGTTCTTC. Its translation is CASSYGHLQFF. The chain joins TRBV11-3 to TRBJ2-1, with TRBD1 as a possible D gene (5 bases). The CDR3 has 11 amino acids. The V and J ends lost 4 bases and 12 bases respectively, with 10 bases between them. CDR1 and CDR2 (germline): SGHNT, YENEEA.

This clonotype was seen ten or more times. V is TRBV7-2 and J is TRBJ2-3; D gene uncertain. V lost 1 base and J 2 bases, leaving 7 bases between the germline ends. CDR3 length equals 14 residues. Germline V gives CDR1 SGHTA, CDR2 FQGNSA. CDR3 nucleotides: TGTGCCAGCAGCTTAGTCCAGGTCACAGATACGCAGTATTTT. Translation: CASSLVQVTDTQYF.

This clonotype was recorded a few times. The genes are TRBV7-8 and TRBJ2-5; a weak D match, TRBD2 (6 bases). Between the trimmed V and J ends, which lost 5 bases and 5 bases, there was a span of 15 bases. Germline V CDR1 and CDR2: SGHVS, FQNEAQ. There are 14 residues in the CDR3. The CDR3: CASSHPPEGETQYF. DNA of the CDR3: TGTGCCAGCAGCCATCCCCCGGAGGGCGAGACCCAGTACTTC.

The V call is TRBV6-2 or TRBV6-3, the J call TRBJ2-1, with a weak D call TRBD2 (5 bases). The germline CDR1 and CDR2 sequences are MNHEY and SVGEGT. The CDR3 has 16 residues. V dropped 5 bases and J dropped 0 bases, with 14 bases sitting between them. The CDR3 sequence: CASSERPGRSYNEQFF. Here the CDR3 DNA reads TGTGCCAGCAGTGAGCGGCCCGGCCGCTCCTACAATGAGCAGTTCTTC.

This clonotype was counted only a few times. V and J are TRBV5-1 and TRBJ2-7; unclear D gene. V lost 4 bases and J lost 6, with 20 bases in between. The CDR3 is made up of 15 amino acids. Germline CDR1 is SGHRS and CDR2 is YFSETQ. The CDR3 is CASSLRAPSLGEQYF. DNA for the CDR3: TGCGCCAGCAGCCTCCGGGCCCCTTCCCTAGGCGAGCAGTACTTC.

A few counts support this clonotype. The CDR3 protein is CATTDPIAKNIQYF. DNA for the CDR3: TGTGCCACAACTGACCCGATAGCCAAAAACATTCAGTACTTC. This chain joins TRBV19 and TRBJ2-4, with unresolved D. Germline lookup yields CDR1 LNHDA and CDR2 SQIVND (reference sequence). V gave up 10 bases and J gave up 0 bases, with 13 bases separating them. There are 14 residues in the CDR3. Full variable domain (outside the CDR3, taken from reference TRBV19 and TRBJ2-4): DGGITQSPKYLFRKEGQNVTLSCEQNLNHDAMYWYRQDPGQGLRLIYYSQIVNDFQKGDIAEGYSVSREKKESFPLTVTSAQKNPTAFYLCATTDPIAKNIQYFGAGTRLSVL.

At least ten counts were recorded for this clonotype. The chain couples TRBV7-9 to TRBJ1-1; D gene uncertain. The CDR3 has 8 amino acids. Germline-derived CDR1 and CDR2 are SEHNR and FQNEAQ (reference sequence). This CDR3 is CTVPEAFF. In DNA form, the CDR3 reads TGTACTGTCCCTGAAGCTTTCTTT.